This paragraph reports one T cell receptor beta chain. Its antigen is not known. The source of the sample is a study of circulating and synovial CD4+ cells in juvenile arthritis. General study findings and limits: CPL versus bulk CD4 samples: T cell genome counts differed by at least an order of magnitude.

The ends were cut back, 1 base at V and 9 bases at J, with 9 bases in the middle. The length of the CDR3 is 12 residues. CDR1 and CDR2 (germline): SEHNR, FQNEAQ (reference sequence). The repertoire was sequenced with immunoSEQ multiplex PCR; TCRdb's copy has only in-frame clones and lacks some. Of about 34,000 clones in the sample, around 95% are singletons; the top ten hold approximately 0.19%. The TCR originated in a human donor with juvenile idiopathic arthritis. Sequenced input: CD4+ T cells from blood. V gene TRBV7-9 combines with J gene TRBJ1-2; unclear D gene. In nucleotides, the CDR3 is TGTGCCAGCAGCTTAGAAGAGGGAAGCTACACCTTC. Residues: CASSLEEGSYTF.